This TCR beta chain was observed in a study of blood T cell repertoires in COVID-19. Study context: In each case, the material was cDNA or gDNA derived from T cells, B-cell-depleted T cells, or PBMCs.

This clone was detected only once. Original methodology: Scientists estimated how many nucleated cells there were by amplifying reference gene primers. The protocol was immunoSEQ multiplex PCR, while the TCRdb copy is restricted to in-frame clones and leaves out a portion. V and J calls and clone size are those listed in that table; D and trimming were worked out from the DNA. This sample has 490,000 or so clones, with approximately 88% found just once. Germline CDR1 is WNHNN and CDR2 is SYGVQD (reference sequence). This CDR3 has 15 amino acids. Trimming removed 0 bases from V and 4 bases from J, with 11 bases in between. The study recruited people aged 18 to 89 years across approximately 24 US areas. Participant-given clinical history determined each cohort assignment.

V usage is TRBV10-1 and J usage is TRBJ2-3, with D possibly matching TRBD1 (6 bases). The receptor was isolated from a woman in her thirties or forties who had recovered from COVID-19. The sequencing sample was made of PBMCs or T cells enriched from blood (not recorded which). The CDR3 protein is CASSESGGAADTQYF. The CDR3 nucleotides read TGCGCCAGCAGTGAGTCAGGGGGAGCAGCAGATACGCAGTATTTT.